This is a list of T cell receptor beta chains from one sample in a study of long-term antiretroviral therapy in people with HIV. Here immunoSEQ multiplex PCR was the method, and the copy in TCRdb shows in-frame clones only, minus some. The sample lists approximately 13,000 clones, 75% to 85% seen once, with roughly 18% in the top ten. Material: unsorted PBMCs, obtained 1.3 years before starting antiretroviral therapy. The receptors here all came from a man aged 35-49 years with HIV. CDR3s include the opening cysteine and the closing phenylalanine or tryptophan. The D gene is left open where the match is weak. Rows give clone size only sometimes, using once, few, many, or a class for an expanded clone.

cdr3_aa	cdr3_nt	j_call	d_call	v_call	clone_size
CASSQDRAEDRGLATNEKLFF	TGCGCCAGCAGCCAAGATCGGGCGGAGGACAGGGGGCTTGCAACTAATGAAAAACTGTTTTTT	TRBJ1-4	TRBD1	TRBV4-1	NA
CASSAGPADNQPQHF	TGTGCCAGCAGTGCGGGTCCGGCCGACAATCAGCCCCAGCATTTT	TRBJ1-5	NA	TRBV6-1	NA
CASSRTGTGGYEQYF	TGTGCCAGCAGTCGTACCGGGACAGGGGGCTACGAGCAGTACTTC	TRBJ2-7	TRBD1	TRBV27	NA
CASSLVGGGSTEAFF	TGTGCCAGCAGCTTGGTGGGTGGGGGTAGCACTGAAGCTTTCTTT	TRBJ1-1	NA	TRBV5-6	NA
CASSFGPTDTQYF	TGTGCCAGCAGTTTTGGGCCTACAGATACGCAGTATTTT	TRBJ2-3	NA	TRBV6-6	few
CASSSLGGAGYGYTF	TGTGCCAGCAGCTCATTGGGCGGCGCTGGGTATGGCTACACCTTC	TRBJ1-2	NA	TRBV11-2	NA
CASTITGGSYEQYF	TGTGCCAGCACCATAACGGGGGGTAGCTACGAGCAGTACTTC	TRBJ2-7	TRBD2	TRBV2	NA
CASSFGQGQGEKLFF	TGCGCCAGCAGCTTCGGACAGGGGCAAGGTGAAAAACTGTTTTTT	TRBJ1-4	TRBD1	TRBV5-1	NA
CASSLEARGETQYF	TGCGCCAGCAGCTTGGAAGCGAGGGGAGAGACCCAGTACTTC	TRBJ2-5	NA	TRBV5-1	NA
CATGAGGYNEQFF	TGTGCCACTGGGGCGGGGGGTTACAATGAGCAGTTCTTC	TRBJ2-1	TRBD2	TRBV19	NA
CSVDVQETQYF	TGCAGCGTTGACGTCCAAGAGACCCAGTACTTC	TRBJ2-5	NA	TRBV29-1	NA
CASSVDSGLKETQYF	TGTGCCAGCAGCGTAGATTCGGGTTTGAAAGAGACCCAGTACTTC	TRBJ2-5	NA	TRBV9	NA
CAWSFSYNEQFF	TGTGCCTGGAGTTTTTCCTACAATGAGCAGTTCTTC	TRBJ2-1	NA	TRBV30	once
CASSFERAGVGEQFF	TGTGCCAGCAGTTTTGAGCGGGCCGGAGTTGGTGAGCAGTTCTTC	TRBJ2-1	NA	TRBV27	NA
CASSDRDRGNSPLHF	TGTGCCAGCAGCGACCGGGACAGGGGAAATTCACCCCTCCACTTT	TRBJ1-6	TRBD1	TRBV9	NA
CASSPQGTEAFF	TGTGCCAGCAGCCCACAGGGAACTGAAGCTTTCTTT	TRBJ1-1	NA	TRBV9	NA
CASSLRPDRAAWDTIYF	TGCGCCAGCAGCCTCCGACCCGACAGGGCCGCCTGGGACACCATATATTTT	TRBJ1-3	TRBD1	TRBV4-1	NA
CASSVGQPVTNEQFF	TGTGCCAGCAGCGTGGGACAGCCGGTTACCAATGAGCAGTTCTTC	TRBJ2-1	TRBD1	TRBV5-8	once
CASSVVFGTGGPADTQYF	TGTGCCAGCAGCGTAGTATTCGGGACAGGGGGCCCGGCAGATACGCAGTATTTT	TRBJ2-3	TRBD1	TRBV9	NA
CATSRDPTGLELFF	TGTGCCACCAGCAGAGATCCAACGGGGTTAGAACTGTTTTTT	TRBJ1-4	NA	TRBV15	NA
CAWRITGGTGELFF	TGTGCCTGGAGGATCACAGGGGGCACCGGGGAGCTGTTTTTT	TRBJ2-2	TRBD1	TRBV30	NA
CASSLGDRGRDTQYF	TGTGCCAGCAGTTTAGGAGACAGGGGGAGAGATACGCAGTATTTT	TRBJ2-3	TRBD1	TRBV27	NA
CASSFAGTSGGAPEQFF	TGCGCCAGCAGCTTTGCGGGGACTAGCGGGGGGGCCCCTGAGCAGTTCTTC	TRBJ2-1	TRBD2	TRBV5-1	NA
CASSSPDRDGYTF	TGTGCCAGCAGCTCCCCGGACAGGGATGGCTACACCTTC	TRBJ1-2	TRBD1	TRBV7-9	NA
CASSSGQGDGYTF	TGTGCCAGCAGCTCGGGACAGGGGGATGGCTACACCTTC	TRBJ1-2	TRBD1	TRBV7-2	NA
CASSFLGQENTEAFF	TGTGCCAGTAGTTTCCTGGGACAGGAGAACACTGAAGCTTTCTTT	TRBJ1-1	TRBD1	TRBV19	few
CASSINPYEQYF	TGTGCCAGTAGTATAAACCCCTACGAGCAGTACTTC	TRBJ2-7	NA	TRBV19	NA
CASSSGGRDNYGYTF	TGTGCCAGCAGTTCGGGCGGGCGGGATAACTATGGCTACACCTTC	TRBJ1-2	NA	TRBV27	NA
CATSSHRASDGTEAFF	TGTGCCACCAGCTCCCACAGGGCGAGCGACGGCACTGAAGCTTTCTTT	TRBJ1-1	NA	TRBV15	once
CASSATGGEKLFF	TGTGCCAGCAGTGCCACAGGGGGTGAAAAACTGTTTTTT	TRBJ1-4	TRBD1	TRBV2	NA
CASSLAGQTTYEQYF	TGTGCCAGCAGCTTGGCGGGTCAGACTACGTACGAGCAGTACTTC	TRBJ2-7	NA	TRBV5-5	few
CASKVPATYEQYF	TGTGCCAGCAAGGTTCCAGCAACCTACGAGCAGTACTTC	TRBJ2-7	NA	TRBV27	few
CASSPQVAGANVLTF	TGTGCCAGCAGCCCCCAGGTTGCTGGGGCCAACGTCCTGACTTTC	TRBJ2-6	NA	TRBV7-9	few
CASTVVGTGGGANYGYTF	TGTGCCAGCACCGTTGTGGGGACAGGGGGGGGAGCTAACTATGGCTACACCTTC	TRBJ1-2	TRBD1	TRBV5-6	NA
CASSYGRGADTQYF	TGTGCCAGCAGTTATGGGCGCGGGGCAGATACGCAGTATTTT	TRBJ2-3	NA	TRBV6-6	NA
CASSWTVSGNTIYF	TGTGCCAGTAGTTGGACAGTCTCTGGAAACACCATATATTTT	TRBJ1-3	NA	TRBV19	NA
CAWSNSGRGNHEQYF	TGTGCCTGGAGCAACTCTGGCAGGGGGAATCACGAGCAGTACTTC	TRBJ2-7	TRBD1	TRBV30	NA
CASSLASGADTQYF	TGTGCCAGCAGCTTAGCTAGCGGGGCAGATACGCAGTATTTT	TRBJ2-3	TRBD2	TRBV7-2	NA
CATSREMGSYGYTF	TGTGCCACCAGCAGAGAAATGGGTAGCTATGGCTACACCTTC	TRBJ1-2	NA	TRBV15	NA
CASSDWDRGGEQYF	TGTGCCAGCAGTGATTGGGACAGGGGTGGGGAGCAGTACTTC	TRBJ2-7	TRBD1	TRBV2	NA
CASSFGASGGVTDTQYF	TGCGCCAGCAGCTTCGGAGCCAGCGGGGGGGTGACAGATACGCAGTATTTT	TRBJ2-3	TRBD2	TRBV5-1	NA
CASSYSSQGETEAFF	TGTGCCAGCAGTTACTCGTCCCAGGGAGAAACTGAAGCTTTCTTT	TRBJ1-1	NA	TRBV6-6	NA
CASSQGRGRDTEAFF	TGCGCCAGCAGCCAAGGGAGGGGGCGCGACACTGAAGCTTTCTTT	TRBJ1-1	TRBD1	TRBV4-1	NA
CASRPTATGYEQYF	TGCGCCAGCAGGCCGACAGCGACGGGCTACGAGCAGTACTTC	TRBJ2-7	NA	TRBV5-1	NA
CSVDYPTDTQYF	TGCAGCGTTGACTACCCCACAGATACGCAGTATTTT	TRBJ2-3	NA	TRBV29-1	NA
CASSLDFLGAGDGYTF	TGCGCCAGCAGCTTGGATTTTCTGGGGGCAGGAGATGGCTACACCTTC	TRBJ1-2	NA	TRBV5-1	few
CASSLDRGGNTIYF	TGCGCCAGCAGCTTGGACAGGGGAGGAAACACCATATATTTT	TRBJ1-3	TRBD1	TRBV5-1	NA
CASTLGDRSGRIGYTF	TGTGCCAGCACCCTCGGGGACAGGTCCGGTCGGATTGGCTACACCTTC	TRBJ1-2	TRBD1	TRBV7-9	few
CASSLSGRGNYGYTF	TGCGCCAGCAGCCTCTCGGGCAGGGGCAACTATGGCTACACCTTC	TRBJ1-2	NA	TRBV5-1	NA
CASSPESGYGYTF	TGTGCCAGCAGCCCGGAGTCTGGGTATGGCTACACCTTC	TRBJ1-2	NA	TRBV7-9	few
CASSLEGSNTEAFF	TGCGCCAGCAGCTTGGAAGGCAGTAACACTGAAGCTTTCTTT	TRBJ1-1	NA	TRBV5-1	NA
CASSLSYEQYF	TGTGCCAGCAGCCTTTCCTACGAGCAGTACTTC	TRBJ2-7	NA	TRBV7-9	few
CSPWGGTSSYEQYF	TGCAGCCCCTGGGGGGGGACATCCTCCTACGAGCAGTACTTC	TRBJ2-7	NA	TRBV29-1	medium-sized
CASSELAGGLPSSYEQYF	TGTGCCAGCAGTGAACTAGCGGGGGGACTTCCGAGCTCCTACGAGCAGTACTTC	TRBJ2-7	TRBD2	TRBV6-1	NA
CASSANTYEQYF	TGTGCCAGCAGCGCTAATACCTACGAGCAGTACTTC	TRBJ2-7	NA	TRBV11-1	NA